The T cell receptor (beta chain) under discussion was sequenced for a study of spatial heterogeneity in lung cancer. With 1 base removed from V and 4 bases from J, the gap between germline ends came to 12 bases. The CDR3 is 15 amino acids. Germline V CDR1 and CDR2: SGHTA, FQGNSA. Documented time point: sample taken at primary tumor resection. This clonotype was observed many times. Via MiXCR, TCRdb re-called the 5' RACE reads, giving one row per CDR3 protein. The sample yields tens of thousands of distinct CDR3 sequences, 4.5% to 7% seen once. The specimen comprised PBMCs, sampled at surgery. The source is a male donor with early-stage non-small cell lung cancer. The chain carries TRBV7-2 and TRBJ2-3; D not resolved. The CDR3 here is CASSLVSVRSDTQYF. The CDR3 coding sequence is TGTGCCAGCAGCTTAGTGTCCGTAAGATCAGATACGCAGTATTTT.